This paragraph covers one T cell receptor (beta chain) sequence. This entry belongs to a study of blood T cells in healthy people across ages. The overall study: Per every two T cells, about one barcoded beta molecule was captured by template switching.

The CDR3 sequence is 13 residues long. With a J-beta primer mix and a sample-barcoded 5' primer, a second PCR ran roughly 6 to 11 cycles. TCRdb processed the 5' RACE reads anew with MiXCR; each CDR3 protein has one entry. The data contain some 800,000 distinct CDR3 sequences, more than 20% of them singletons. The same data also contributed to another study, on T cells of mothers and their children. This second report adds: Reads recorded for TCR beta CDR3 numbered over 8 million per mother and roughly 2.7 million per child.

The gene calls are TRBV12-3 or TRBV12-4 and TRBJ2-5; D is unclear. The J call may be wrong; the DNA end is better matched by TRBJ2-7. The sequenced material came from blood. The TCR comes from a boy younger than 18 in good health. The CDR3 nucleotides read TGTGCCAGCAGCCGGGCAGCCTCCTACGAGCAGTACTTC. It encodes CASSRAASYEQYF.